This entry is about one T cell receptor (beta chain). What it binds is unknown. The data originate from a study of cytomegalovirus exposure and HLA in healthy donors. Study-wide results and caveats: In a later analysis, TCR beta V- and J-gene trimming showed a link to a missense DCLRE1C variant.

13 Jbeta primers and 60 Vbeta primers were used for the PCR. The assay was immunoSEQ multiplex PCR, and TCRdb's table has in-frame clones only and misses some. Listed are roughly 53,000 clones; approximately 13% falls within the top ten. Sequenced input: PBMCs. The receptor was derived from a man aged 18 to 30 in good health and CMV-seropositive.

The CDR3 region is CASSRLGSRTDTQYF. The DNA for the CDR3 is TGCGCCAGTTCCCGACTCGGGTCTAGGACAGATACGCAGTATTTT. J is TRBJ2-3 and V is TRBV4-1; the D is unclear. In germline, CDR1 is MGHRA, CDR2 YSYEKL. V was clipped by 9 bases and J by 3 bases, with 19 bases between them. This CDR3 is built from 15 residues.